Below, one T cell receptor (beta chain) is given with its context. This clonotype was detected ten times or more. There is no known antigen for this receptor. No clone much larger than this one lies a single base away; base qualities are absent. Stable Graves' hyperthyroidism was defined as no progression to ophthalmopathy during 18 months of follow-up. The hyperthyroidism patients were between 18 and 65 years old and newly diagnosed, with a disease duration of less than 2 months. Patients with uncontrolled infections, other autoimmune diseases, pregnancy or lactation were excluded. Diagnoses were based on clinical symptoms, serum thyroxine and TRAb, thyroid ultrasound and orbital computed tomography. PBMCs were isolated from around 10 ml of fresh peripheral blood by Ficoll-Paque density gradient centrifugation. Total RNA was extracted with Trizol reagent, and quality was checked on an Agilent 2100 Bioanalyzer.

This entry belongs to a study of T cells in Graves' hyperthyroidism and ophthalmopathy (dated by TCRdb to about 2019). The study in broad terms: Peripheral blood samples were taken at initial diagnosis, before any treatment was given. After blood sampling, hyperthyroidism patients were treated with methimazole at a starting dose of 30 mg daily, and ophthalmopathy patients were treated with high-dose intravenous methylprednisolone. Whether ophthalmopathy could be predicted prospectively was tested in an independent validation cohort made up of under 20 hyperthyroidism patients plus 17 patients who later progressed to ophthalmopathy. To identify distinguishing TCR V-J signatures, a discovery cohort of 100 patients was used, comprising roughly 45 with Graves' ophthalmopathy and some 60 with stable Graves' hyperthyroidism. The approximately 98 discovery patients were randomly divided into training and test sets at a 7:3 ratio. According to the paper, TCR Vbeta CDR3 sequencing was carried out on roughly 130 peripheral blood samples, which came from approximately 43 ophthalmopathy, 75 to 80 hyperthyroidism and about 17 progressor patients. The study also compared thyroid tissue and blood T-cell repertoires from five or six Graves' hyperthyroidism patients.

The TCR beta CDR3 regions were amplified from RNA transcripts. The first round of RT-PCR for the TCR CDR3 was performed with the HTBI primer set and the Qiagen OneStep RT-PCR kit. Libraries were constructed in a second round of multiplex PCR, after which size selection and purification were carried out. Sequencing of the libraries was done on an Illumina HiSeq2000 using paired-end 100 bp reads. Processing in the source paper ran as follows. SOAPnuke was used to process the raw data, removing reads that contained adapters or uncalled bases, had a mean Phred below 15, or lacked an exact match to the constant primer or identifier. High-quality paired reads were merged using COPE v1.2.5, and each unique nucleotide sequence was defined as a clonotype. MiTCR v1.1 was used to align the clonotypes against IMGT TRBV, TRBD and TRBJ reference segments. The analysis included only V-J combinations with a frequency above 0.0001, which together covered around 99% of the repertoires. The TCS score was defined as the ratio of F50 (clonal expansion) to E x V (chaos), calculated using BLOSUM62-based TCRdist between CDR3 peptides within each V-J. Welch's t-statistics and random forest reduced roughly 530 V-J features to about 13, which were used in a naive Bayes classifier (R e1071). In-frame beta chains were kept once TCRdb had trimmed the public reads at Q25 with fastp and called clones with MiXCR. Each CDR3 protein appears once, grouped with its most common genes and DNA. Here the V and J calls rest on TCRdb's processing, not on the authors' analysis. The sample table records a few hundred thousand distinct CDR3 sequences; less than 25% of these occur just once. More than 25% of the sample belongs to the ten largest clones.

The paper's findings and limits, for the study overall: No statistical method was used to fix the sample size in advance, and group allocation was not hidden from the investigators. During validation, the model predicted progression to ophthalmopathy a median of approximately six months ahead of onset, with more than 60% sensitivity and 72% to 80% specificity. A 13 V-J signature model separated ophthalmopathy from stable hyperthyroidism, with just over 85% sensitivity and 81% to 83% specificity in cross-validation and 80%/75% in testing. Most expanded thyroid clonotypes (frequency above 0.001) were also detected in blood, a finding suggesting that blood repertoires may reflect thyroid immune responses.

The sample comprised blood. The sequence was obtained from a young man with Graves' hyperthyroidism.

The CDR3 corresponds to CASSERGLSNQPQHF. The bases read TGTGCCAGCAGTGAACGAGGGTTGAGCAATCAGCCCCAGCATTTT. This chain joins TRBV2 to TRBJ1-5, with the D gene not confidently named. From a lookup of the germline V gene, CDR1 and CDR2 are SNHLY and FYNNEI. Inclusive of the bounding cysteine and phenylalanine, the CDR3 is 15 residues long. Kept here is only the CDR3 DNA, which spans 45 bases and is read in frame from base 1. A distance of 9 bases separates the germline ends of V and J, which lose 2 bases and 1 base respectively.